The 16 T cell receptor beta chains below all came from one sample that was sequenced in a study of blood T cell repertoires in COVID-19. Sequencing used immunoSEQ multiplex PCR; TCRdb keeps in-frame clones, though not all of them. The table includes around 450,000 clones, around 87% detected once. The source material was PBMCs or T cells enriched from blood (not recorded which). The source of these receptors is a woman under 30 who had recovered from COVID-19.

The chain uses TRBV5-1 and TRBJ2-7, with TRBD1 as a possible D gene (7 bases). Looked up from germline, CDR1 is SGHRS and CDR2 is YFSETQ. V dropped 3 bases and J dropped 5 bases, with 18 bases sitting between them. The length of the CDR3 is 15 residues. In DNA form, the CDR3 reads TGCGCCAGCAGCTCGCAGGGGGGCGCGCGGAACGAGCAGTACTTC. It translates to CASSSQGGARNEQYF.

The V gene is TRBV6-5, the J gene TRBJ1-6, with 9 bases that match TRBD1. J gave up 8 bases and V 0 bases, and 2 bases lay outside the gene matches. The length of the CDR3 is 15 residues. The germline V gene encodes CDR1 MNHEY and CDR2 SVGAGI. The chain's CDR3 is CASSYSGDRDSPLHF. The CDR3 DNA reads TGTGCCAGCAGTTACTCGGGGGACAGGGATTCACCCCTCCACTTT.

In DNA form, the CDR3 reads TGTGCCAGCAGGGTAGGGGTCACTGAAGCTTTCTTT. Its translation: CASRVGVTEAFF. The V call is TRBV6-5, the J call TRBJ1-1, with D maybe TRBD1 (5 bases). CDR1 is MNHEY and CDR2 is SVGAGI in the germline V gene. V dropped 6 bases and J dropped 4 bases, with 9 bases sitting between them. The CDR3 is made up of 12 amino acids.

V is TRBV2 and J is TRBJ1-1; D might be TRBD1 (6 bases). The CDR3 has 12 residues. Germline CDR1 reads SNHLY; CDR2 reads FYNNEI. Trimming took off 7 bases at V and 1 base at J, with 7 bases between the two ends. The CDR3 coding sequence is TGTGCCAGCACACAGGGGAACACTGAAGCTTTCTTT. It yields the protein CASTQGNTEAFF. Full variable domain (outside the CDR3, taken from reference TRBV2 and TRBJ1-1): EPEVTQTPSHQVTQMGQEVILRCVPISNHLYFYWYRQILGQKVEFLVSFYNNEISEKSEIFDDQFSVERPDGSNFTLKIRSTKLEDSAMYFCASTQGNTEAFFGQGTRLTVV.

This clone was detected only a few times. The CDR3 DNA follows: TGTGCCAGTAATCGGGGCCAGGGGTTCAATCAGCCCCAGCATTTT. Translation: CASNRGQGFNQPQHF. The chain employs TRBV19 and TRBJ1-5; a possible D gene is TRBD1 (6 bases). This CDR3 has 15 amino acids. Germline CDR1 is LNHDA and CDR2 is SQIVND (reference sequence). V was cut by 7 bases and J by 3 bases, with 16 bases left in between.

The genes are TRBV19 and TRBJ1-5; D not certain. The V gene lost 6 bases and the J gene lost 0 bases, with 15 bases spanning the gap. CDR3 size: 16 residues. Germline CDR1 reads LNHDA; CDR2 reads SQIVND (reference sequence). The CDR3 nucleotides read TGTGCCAGTAGCCCTGAGGAGCAATATAGCAATCAGCCCCAGCATTTT. It translates to CASSPEEQYSNQPQHF.

The chain is built from TRBV29-1 and TRBJ1-2; TRBD1 agrees at 11 bases. The CDR3 totals 12 residues. Germline lookup yields CDR1 SQVTM and CDR2 ANQGSEA. V was clipped by 7 bases and J by 6 bases; unmatched bases: 4. CDR3 in amino acids: CSARTGGDGYTF. For the CDR3, the DNA is TGCAGCGCCCGGACAGGGGGCGATGGCTACACCTTC. The whole variable domain, filled in from reference TRBV29-1 and TRBJ1-2, reads SAVISQKPSRDICQRGTSLTIQCQVDSQVTMMFWYRQQPGQSLTLIATANQGSEATYESGFVIDKFPISRPNLTFSTLTVSNMSPEDSSIYLCSARTGGDGYTFGSGTRLTVV.

This clone was seen only once. The chain joins TRBV6-1 to TRBJ2-3, with a tentative D call TRBD1 (5 bases). This CDR3 spans 16 amino acids. Germline CDR1 and CDR2: MNHNS and SASEGT. V gave up 4 bases and J gave up 5 bases, with 19 bases separating them. The CDR3 coding sequence is TGTGCCAGCAGTGGAGGAAGGGGCCTAAGAGGAGATACGCAGTATTTT. Its protein product is CASSGGRGLRGDTQYF.

The chain couples TRBV19 to TRBJ2-3; 9 bases are shared with TRBD2. After removal of 5 bases from V and 1 base from J, the junction contained 1 base not matched to a gene. Germline assignment: CDR1 LNHDA and CDR2 SQIVND (reference sequence). This CDR3 is built from 14 residues. In nucleotides, the CDR3 is TGTGCCAGTAGTTTAGCGGGGGGCACAGATACGCAGTATTTT. Translation gives CASSLAGGTDTQYF. Full variable domain (rest looked up from reference TRBV19 and TRBJ2-3): DGGITQSPKYLFRKEGQNVTLSCEQNLNHDAMYWYRQDPGQGLRLIYYSQIVNDFQKGDIAEGYSVSREKKESFPLTVTSAQKNPTAFYLCASSLAGGTDTQYFGPGTRLTVL.

The rearrangement joins TRBV29-1 to TRBJ1-2; D not resolved. CDR3 length equals 15 residues. V lost 7 bases, J lost 7 bases, and 25 bases lay in between. Germline values: CDR1 SQVTM, CDR2 ANQGSEA. The CDR3 nucleotides are TGCAGCGCGGACGCTGCCCTTGAGTCGGGTCTTGGCTACACCTTC. Translation: CSADAALESGLGYTF.

V gene TRBV30 combines with J gene TRBJ1-3, with D maybe TRBD1 (5 bases). Trimming cost V 7 bases and J 3 bases, with 13 bases left between them. Germline V lookup: CDR1 GTSNPN, CDR2 SVGIG (reference sequence). This CDR3 is 13 amino acids long. The chain's CDR3 is CALSQGGGNTIYF. CDR3 bases: TGTGCCTTAAGTCAGGGAGGTGGAAACACCATATATTTT.

CDR3 in DNA: TGTGCCAGCAGTCGGCTAGCGGGGCCTAGGGAGACCCAGTACTTC. This gives the protein CASSRLAGPRETQYF. The chain has TRBV6-2 or TRBV6-3 and TRBJ2-5; TRBD2 matches 9 bases. This CDR3 comprises 15 residues. The germline CDR1 and CDR2 sequences are MNHEY and SVGEGT. The ends lost 5 bases at V and 5 bases at J; junction bases unmatched: 9.

This chain links TRBV21-1 with TRBJ1-1. TRBV21-1 is recorded as a pseudogene. CDR3 length equals 12 residues. The CDR3: CASSRFFPEAFF. The CDR3 DNA follows: TGTGCCAGCTCGAGGTTTTTTCCTGAGGCTTTCTTT.

The rearrangement links TRBV1 to TRBJ2-7; the DNA was not compared with TRBD2, the D call given in the table. TRBV1 is reported as a pseudogene. CDR3 length: 18 amino acids. The CDR3 DNA reads TGCACCAGCAGCCAAGATCTCATGGGGCGGGGTAGCTCCTACGAGCAGTACTTC. It is translated as CTSSQDLMGRGSSYEQYF.

The V call is TRBV6-6, the J call TRBJ1-5, with 11 bases matching TRBD1. The CDR3 length is 19 residues. Per germline, CDR1 MNHNY and CDR2 SVGAGI (reference sequence). V dropped 6 bases and J dropped 0; count of bases not matched to a gene: 13. The CDR3 sequence: CASSDLDRGRYYSNQPQHF. The CDR3, as DNA: TGTGCCAGCAGCGACTTGGACAGGGGGCGTTACTATAGCAATCAGCCCCAGCATTTT.

In its sample, this clone was seen once. This rearrangement joins TRBV5-6 to TRBJ2-5; TRBD2 matches at 9 bases. V was clipped by 2 bases and J by 3 bases; unmatched bases: 8. The CDR3 sequence is 16 residues long. The germline V gene encodes CDR1 SGHDT and CDR2 YYEEEE. This chain's CDR3 is CASSLFGLATEETQYF. CDR3 in DNA: TGTGCCAGCAGCTTATTCGGACTAGCGACCGAAGAGACCCAGTACTTC.